The subject of this entry is one TCR beta chain. Assay: immunoSEQ multiplex PCR; the TCRdb copy retains only in-frame clones and omits some. Of about 200,000 clones in the sample, roughly 85% were seen once. This specimen belongs to a study of blood T cell repertoires in COVID-19. Study at large: The analysed material was cDNA or gDNA that came from T cells, B-cell-depleted T cells, or PBMCs.

Sequencing was carried out using peripheral blood. The TCR originated in a woman between 40 and 50 years old with active or convalescent COVID-19.

CDR3 protein: CASSYGQGVEKLFF. CDR3 in DNA: TGTGCCAGCAGTTACGGGCAGGGGGTTGAAAAACTGTTTTTT. The chain recombines TRBV6-5 with TRBJ1-4, with 7 bases lining up with TRBD1. Unmatched junction bases numbered 4, after V lost 2 bases and J lost 7 bases. The germline CDR1 and CDR2 sequences are MNHEY and SVGAGI. This CDR3 is 14 amino acids long.